This TCR beta chain was retrieved from a study of blood T cell repertoires in COVID-19. Study at large: PBMCs, B-cell-depleted T cells, or T cells were the source of the cDNA or gDNA that made up the material.

Original analysis: The authors estimated nucleated cell counts from reference gene primer amplification. The method was immunoSEQ multiplex PCR; TCRdb's version includes in-frame clones alone and lacks a portion of them. That table furnishes V, J and clone size, whereas the DNA furnished D and trimming. The sample lists approximately 250,000 clones, 85% seen once, with about 0.93% in the top ten. This clonotype was obtained from a middle-aged man with acute or convalescent COVID-19. Material for sequencing was peripheral blood.

CDR3 in DNA: TGCGCCAGCAGCTTGCAACAGAACTATGGCTACACCTTC. It yields the protein CASSLQQNYGYTF. The rearrangement joins TRBV5-1 to TRBJ1-2; D unclear. Trimming removed 1 base from V and 2 bases from J, with 6 bases in between. Germline-derived CDR1 and CDR2 are SGHRS and YFSETQ. This CDR3 contains 13 residues.